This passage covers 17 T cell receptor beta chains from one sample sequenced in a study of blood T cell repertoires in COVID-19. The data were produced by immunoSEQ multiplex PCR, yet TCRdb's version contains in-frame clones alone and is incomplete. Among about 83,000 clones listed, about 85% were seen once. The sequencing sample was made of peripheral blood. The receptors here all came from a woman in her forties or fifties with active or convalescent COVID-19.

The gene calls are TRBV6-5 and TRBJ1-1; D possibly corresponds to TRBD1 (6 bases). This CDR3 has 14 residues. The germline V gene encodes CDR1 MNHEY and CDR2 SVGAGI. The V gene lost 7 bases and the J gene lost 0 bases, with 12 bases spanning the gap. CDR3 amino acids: CASTLTGMNTEAFF. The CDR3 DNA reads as TGTGCCAGCACTTTGACAGGCATGAACACTGAAGCTTTCTTT.

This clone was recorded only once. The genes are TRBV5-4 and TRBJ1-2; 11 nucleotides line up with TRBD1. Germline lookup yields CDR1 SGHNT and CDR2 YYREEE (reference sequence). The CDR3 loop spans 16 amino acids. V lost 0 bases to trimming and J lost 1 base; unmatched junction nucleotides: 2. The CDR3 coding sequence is TGTGCCAGCAGCTTGGGGGGGACAGGGGGTAACTATGGCTACACCTTC. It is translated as CASSLGGTGGNYGYTF.

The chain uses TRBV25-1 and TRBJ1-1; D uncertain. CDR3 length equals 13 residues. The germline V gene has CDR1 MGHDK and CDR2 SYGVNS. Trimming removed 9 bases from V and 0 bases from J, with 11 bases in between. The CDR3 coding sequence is TGTGCCAGTAACGAGGGCATGAACACTGAAGCTTTCTTT. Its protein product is CASNEGMNTEAFF. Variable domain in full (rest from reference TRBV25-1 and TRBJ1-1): EADIYQTPRYLVIGTGKKITLECSQTMGHDKMYWYQQDPGMELHLIHYSYGVNSTEKGDLSSESTVSRIRTEHFPLTLESARPSHTSQYLCASNEGMNTEAFFGQGTRLTVV.

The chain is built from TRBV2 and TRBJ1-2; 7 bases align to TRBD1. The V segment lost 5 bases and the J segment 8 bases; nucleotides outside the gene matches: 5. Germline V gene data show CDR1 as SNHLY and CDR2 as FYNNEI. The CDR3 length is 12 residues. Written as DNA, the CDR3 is TGTGCCAGCAGTCAGGGGGTAGGAGGCTACACCTTC. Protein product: CASSQGVGGYTF.

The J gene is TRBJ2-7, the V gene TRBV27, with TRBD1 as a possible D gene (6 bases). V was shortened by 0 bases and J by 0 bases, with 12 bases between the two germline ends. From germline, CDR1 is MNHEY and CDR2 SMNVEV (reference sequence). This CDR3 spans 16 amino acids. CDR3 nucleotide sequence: TGTGCCAGCAGTTTATCGCACGGGACAAACTCCTACGAGCAGTACTTC. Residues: CASSLSHGTNSYEQYF.

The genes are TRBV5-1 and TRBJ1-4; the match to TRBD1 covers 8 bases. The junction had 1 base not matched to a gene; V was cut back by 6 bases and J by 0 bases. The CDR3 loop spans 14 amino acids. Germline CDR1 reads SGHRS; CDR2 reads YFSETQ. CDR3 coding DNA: TGCGCCAGCAAACAGGGGGCAACTAATGAAAAACTGTTTTTT. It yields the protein CASKQGATNEKLFF.

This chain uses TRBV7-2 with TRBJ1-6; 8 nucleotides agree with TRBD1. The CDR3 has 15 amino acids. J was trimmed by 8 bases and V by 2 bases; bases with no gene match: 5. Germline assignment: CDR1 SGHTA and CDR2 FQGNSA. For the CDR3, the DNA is TGTGCCAGCAGCTTAATTGGACAGGGTGATTCACCCCTCCACTTT. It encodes CASSLIGQGDSPLHF.

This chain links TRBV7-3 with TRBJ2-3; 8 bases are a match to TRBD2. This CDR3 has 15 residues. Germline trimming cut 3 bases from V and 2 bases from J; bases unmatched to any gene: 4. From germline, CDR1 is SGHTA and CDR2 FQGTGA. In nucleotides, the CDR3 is TGTGCCAGCAGCTTGCGGGGGGCCTACACAGATACGCAGTATTTT. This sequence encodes CASSLRGAYTDTQYF.

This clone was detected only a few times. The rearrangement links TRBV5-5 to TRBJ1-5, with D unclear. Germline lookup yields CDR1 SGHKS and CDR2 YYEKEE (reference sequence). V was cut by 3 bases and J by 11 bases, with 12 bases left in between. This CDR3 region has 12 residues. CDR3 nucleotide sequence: TGTGCCAGCAGCTCCTCCACATCCGCCCAGCATTTT. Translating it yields CASSSSTSAQHF.

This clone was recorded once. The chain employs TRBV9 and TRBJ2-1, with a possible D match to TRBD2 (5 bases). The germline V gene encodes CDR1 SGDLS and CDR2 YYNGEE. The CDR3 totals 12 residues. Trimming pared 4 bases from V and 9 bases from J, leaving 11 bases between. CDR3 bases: TGTGCCAGCAGCCCCAACGGGGTTGAGCAGTTCTTC. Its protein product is CASSPNGVEQFF. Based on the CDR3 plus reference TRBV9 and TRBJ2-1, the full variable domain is DSGVTQTPKHLITATGQRVTLRCSPRSGDLSVYWYQQSLDQGLQFLIQYYNGEERAKGNILERFSAQQFPDLHSELNLSSLELGDSALYFCASSPNGVEQFFGPGTRLTVL.

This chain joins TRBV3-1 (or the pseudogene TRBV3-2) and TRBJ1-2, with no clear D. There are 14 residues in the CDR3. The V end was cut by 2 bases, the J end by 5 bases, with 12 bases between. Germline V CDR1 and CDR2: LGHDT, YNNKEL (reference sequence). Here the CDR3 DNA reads TGTGCCAGCAGCCAATTCGGATCGGAGTATGGCTACACCTTC. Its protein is CASSQFGSEYGYTF.

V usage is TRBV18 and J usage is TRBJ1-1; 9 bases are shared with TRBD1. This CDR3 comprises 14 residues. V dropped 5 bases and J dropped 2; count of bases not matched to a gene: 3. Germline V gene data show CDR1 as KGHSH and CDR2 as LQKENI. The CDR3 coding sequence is TGTGCCAGCTCAGGACAGGGGTCTAACACTGAAGCTTTCTTT. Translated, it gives CASSGQGSNTEAFF.

The CDR3 sequence: CAIRGRQDIEAFF. Here the CDR3 DNA reads TGTGCCATCAGAGGGCGGCAGGACATTGAAGCTTTCTTT. This chain links TRBV10-3 with TRBJ1-1, with D possibly TRBD1 on 5 matching bases. V lost 6 bases and J lost 7, with 15 bases in between. Germline lookup yields CDR1 ENHRY and CDR2 SYGVKD. This CDR3 has 13 residues.

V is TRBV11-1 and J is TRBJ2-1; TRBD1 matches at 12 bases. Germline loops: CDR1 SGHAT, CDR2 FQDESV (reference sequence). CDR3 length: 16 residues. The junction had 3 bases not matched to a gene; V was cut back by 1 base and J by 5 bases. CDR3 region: CASSLVGQGADNEQFF. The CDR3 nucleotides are TGTGCCAGCAGCTTAGTGGGACAGGGGGCGGACAATGAGCAGTTCTTC.

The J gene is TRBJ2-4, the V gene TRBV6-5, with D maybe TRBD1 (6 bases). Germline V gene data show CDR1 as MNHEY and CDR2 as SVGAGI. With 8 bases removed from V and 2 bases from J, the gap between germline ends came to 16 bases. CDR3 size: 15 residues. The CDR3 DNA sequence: TGTGCCAGCCAAATGGGGGCGTCGACCAAAAACATTCAGTACTTC. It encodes CASQMGASTKNIQYF.

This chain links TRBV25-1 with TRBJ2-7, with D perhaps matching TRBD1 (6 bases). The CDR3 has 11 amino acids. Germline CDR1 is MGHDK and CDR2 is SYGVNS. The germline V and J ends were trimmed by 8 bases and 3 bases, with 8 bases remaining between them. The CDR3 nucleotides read TGTGCCAGCGCCAGGGGCTACGAGCAGTACTTC. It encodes CASARGYEQYF.

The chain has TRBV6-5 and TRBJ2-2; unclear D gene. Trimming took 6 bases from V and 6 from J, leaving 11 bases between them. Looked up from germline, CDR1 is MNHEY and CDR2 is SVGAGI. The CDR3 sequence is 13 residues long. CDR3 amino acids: CASSWVRSGELFF. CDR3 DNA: TGTGCCAGCAGCTGGGTCAGGTCCGGGGAGCTGTTTTTT.